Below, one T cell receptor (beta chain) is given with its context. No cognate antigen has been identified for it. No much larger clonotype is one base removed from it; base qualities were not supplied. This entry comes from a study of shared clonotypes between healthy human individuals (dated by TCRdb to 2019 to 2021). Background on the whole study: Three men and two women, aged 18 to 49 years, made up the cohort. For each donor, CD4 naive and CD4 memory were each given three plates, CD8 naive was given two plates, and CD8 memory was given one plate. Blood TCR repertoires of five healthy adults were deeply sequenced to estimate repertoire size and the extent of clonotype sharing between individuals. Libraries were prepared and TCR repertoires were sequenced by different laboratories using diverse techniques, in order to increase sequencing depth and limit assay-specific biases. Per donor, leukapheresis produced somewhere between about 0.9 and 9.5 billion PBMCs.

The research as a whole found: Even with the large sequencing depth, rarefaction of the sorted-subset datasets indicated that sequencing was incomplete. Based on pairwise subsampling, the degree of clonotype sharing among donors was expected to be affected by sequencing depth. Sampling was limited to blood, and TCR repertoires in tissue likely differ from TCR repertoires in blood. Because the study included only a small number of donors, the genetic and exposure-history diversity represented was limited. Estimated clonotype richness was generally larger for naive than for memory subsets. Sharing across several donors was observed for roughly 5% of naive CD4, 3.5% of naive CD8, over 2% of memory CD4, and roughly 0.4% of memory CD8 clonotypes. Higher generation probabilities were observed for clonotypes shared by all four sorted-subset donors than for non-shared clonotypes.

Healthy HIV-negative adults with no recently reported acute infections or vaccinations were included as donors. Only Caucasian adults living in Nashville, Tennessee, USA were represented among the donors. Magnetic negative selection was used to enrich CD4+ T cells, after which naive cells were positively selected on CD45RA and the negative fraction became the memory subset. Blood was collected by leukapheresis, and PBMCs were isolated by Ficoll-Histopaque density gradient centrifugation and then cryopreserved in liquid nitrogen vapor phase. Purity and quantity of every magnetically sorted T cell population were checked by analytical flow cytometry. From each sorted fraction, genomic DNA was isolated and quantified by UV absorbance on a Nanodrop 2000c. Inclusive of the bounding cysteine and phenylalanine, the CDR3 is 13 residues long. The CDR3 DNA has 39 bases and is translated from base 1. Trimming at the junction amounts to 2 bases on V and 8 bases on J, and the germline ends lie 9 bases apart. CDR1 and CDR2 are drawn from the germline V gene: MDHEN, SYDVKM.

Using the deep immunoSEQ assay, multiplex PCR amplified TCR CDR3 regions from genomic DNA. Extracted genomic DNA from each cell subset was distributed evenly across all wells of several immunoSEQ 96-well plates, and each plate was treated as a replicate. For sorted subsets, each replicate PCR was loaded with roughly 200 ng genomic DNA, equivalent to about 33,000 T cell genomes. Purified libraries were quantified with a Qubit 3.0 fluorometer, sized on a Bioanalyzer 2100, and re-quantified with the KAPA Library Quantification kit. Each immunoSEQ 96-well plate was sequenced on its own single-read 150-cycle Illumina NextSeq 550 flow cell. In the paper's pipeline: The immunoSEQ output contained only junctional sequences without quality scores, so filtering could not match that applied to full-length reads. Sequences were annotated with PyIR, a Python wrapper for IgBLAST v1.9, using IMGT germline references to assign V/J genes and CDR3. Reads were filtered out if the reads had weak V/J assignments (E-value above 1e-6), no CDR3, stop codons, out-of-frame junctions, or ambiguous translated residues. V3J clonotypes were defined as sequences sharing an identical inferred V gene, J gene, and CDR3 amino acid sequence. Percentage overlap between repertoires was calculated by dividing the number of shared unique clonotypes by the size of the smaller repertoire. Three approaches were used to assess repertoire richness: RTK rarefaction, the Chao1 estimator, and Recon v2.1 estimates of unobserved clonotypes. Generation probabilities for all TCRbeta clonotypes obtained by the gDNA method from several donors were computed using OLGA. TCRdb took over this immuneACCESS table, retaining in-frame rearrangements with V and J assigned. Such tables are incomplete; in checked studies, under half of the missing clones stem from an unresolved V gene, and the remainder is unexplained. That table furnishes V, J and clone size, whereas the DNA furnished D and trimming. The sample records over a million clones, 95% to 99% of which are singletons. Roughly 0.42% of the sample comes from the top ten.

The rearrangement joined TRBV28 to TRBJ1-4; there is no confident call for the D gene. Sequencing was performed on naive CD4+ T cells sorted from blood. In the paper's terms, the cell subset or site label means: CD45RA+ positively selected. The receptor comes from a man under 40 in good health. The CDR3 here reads CASSLAGREKLFF. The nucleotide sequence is TGTGCCAGCAGTTTAGCGGGGAGGGAAAAACTGTTTTTT.